This T cell receptor (beta chain) was retrieved from a study of T-cell reconstitution after alpha-beta-depleted transplantation in children. Study-wide results and caveats: At day 60, the high TCRbeta diversity found in some patients originated from recipient T cells and thymic progenitors that had survived. Reportedly, roughly two months post-transplant, alpha-beta T cells arose from several hundred expanded graft clones. Fresh T-cell production supplied most of the T-cell counts and diversity seen one year after transplant.

Trimming stripped 0 bases from V and 0 bases from J, with 12 bases between. This CDR3 contains 16 residues. CDR1 and CDR2 from the germline V gene are SGHRS and YFSETQ. This clonotype was recorded a few times. Its target is unknown. Unique molecular identifiers were incorporated into the prepared TCRbeta library. MiXCR was run by TCRdb on the PCR reads, yielding one entry per CDR3 protein. The table records about 540,000 distinct CDR3 sequences, roughly a quarter of them present only once. The sample here was PBMCs, taken before TCRalphabeta/CD19-depleted stem cell transplant. This clonotype was sampled from a boy in the first two years of life with Wiskott-Aldrich syndrome, due to receive a stem cell transplant. This sequence joins TRBV5-1 and TRBJ2-5, with unresolved D. The CDR3 nucleotides are TGCGCCAGCAGCTTGGCGGGCGGATCGTACCAAGAGACCCAGTACTTC. This sequence encodes CASSLAGGSYQETQYF.